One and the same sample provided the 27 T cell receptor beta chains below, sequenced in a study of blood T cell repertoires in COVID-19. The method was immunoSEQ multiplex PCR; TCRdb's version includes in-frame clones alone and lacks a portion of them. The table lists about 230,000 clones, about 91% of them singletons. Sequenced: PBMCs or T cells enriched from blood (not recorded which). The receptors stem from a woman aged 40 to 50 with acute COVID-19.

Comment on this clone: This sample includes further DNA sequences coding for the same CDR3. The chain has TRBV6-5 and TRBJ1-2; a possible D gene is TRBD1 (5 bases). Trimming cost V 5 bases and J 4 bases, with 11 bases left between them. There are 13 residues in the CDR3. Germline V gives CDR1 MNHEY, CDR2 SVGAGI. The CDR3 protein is CASSPGTIYGYTF. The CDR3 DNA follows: TGTGCCAGCAGTCCTGGGACTATCTATGGCTACACCTTC.

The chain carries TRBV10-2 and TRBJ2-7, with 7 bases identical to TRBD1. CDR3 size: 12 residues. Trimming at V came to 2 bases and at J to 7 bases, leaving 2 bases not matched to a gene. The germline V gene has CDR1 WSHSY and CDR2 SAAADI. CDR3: CASSERGREQYV. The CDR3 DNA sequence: TGCGCCAGCAGTGAGAGGGGGCGGGAGCAGTACGTC.

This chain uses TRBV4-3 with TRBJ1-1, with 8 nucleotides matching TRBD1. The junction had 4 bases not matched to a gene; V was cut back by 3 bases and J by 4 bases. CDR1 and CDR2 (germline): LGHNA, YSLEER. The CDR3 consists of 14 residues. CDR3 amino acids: CASSQTGEGTEAFF. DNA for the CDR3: TGCGCCAGCAGCCAGACAGGGGAGGGCACTGAAGCTTTCTTT.

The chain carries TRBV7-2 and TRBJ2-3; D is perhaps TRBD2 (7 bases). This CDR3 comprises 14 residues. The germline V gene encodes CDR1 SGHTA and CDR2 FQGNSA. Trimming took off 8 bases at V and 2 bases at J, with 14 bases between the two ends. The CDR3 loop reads CASGKGGTTDTQYF. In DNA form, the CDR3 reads TGTGCCAGCGGCAAGGGGGGGACCACAGATACGCAGTATTTT.

CDR3 in amino acids: CASSGEGTDTQYF. The CDR3 coding sequence is TGTGCCAGCAGTGGGGAGGGTACAGATACGCAGTATTTT. The V gene is TRBV2, the J gene TRBJ2-3, with 7 bases identical to TRBD2. Germline assignment: CDR1 SNHLY and CDR2 FYNNEI. This CDR3 has 13 amino acids. V gave up 4 bases and J gave up 3 bases; unmatched junction bases: 1.

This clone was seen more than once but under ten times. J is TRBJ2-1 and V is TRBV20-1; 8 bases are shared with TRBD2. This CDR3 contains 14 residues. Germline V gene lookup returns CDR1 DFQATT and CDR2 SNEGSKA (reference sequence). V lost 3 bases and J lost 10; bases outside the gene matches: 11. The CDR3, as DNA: TGCAGTGCTAGTGGAGGGCTAGCGGGCAACGAGCAGTTCTTC. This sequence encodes CSASGGLAGNEQFF.

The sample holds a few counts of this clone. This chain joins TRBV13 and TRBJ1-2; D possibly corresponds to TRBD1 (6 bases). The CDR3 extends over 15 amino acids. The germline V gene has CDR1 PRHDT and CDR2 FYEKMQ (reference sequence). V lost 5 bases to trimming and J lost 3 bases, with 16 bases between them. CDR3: CASSARGSLYYGYTF. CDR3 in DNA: TGTGCCAGCAGCGCAAGGGGGTCCCTCTACTATGGCTACACCTTC.

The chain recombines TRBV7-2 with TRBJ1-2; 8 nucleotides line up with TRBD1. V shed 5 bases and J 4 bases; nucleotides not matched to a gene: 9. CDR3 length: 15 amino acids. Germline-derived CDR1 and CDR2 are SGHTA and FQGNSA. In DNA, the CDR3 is TGTGCCAGCAGCCAAGGACAGGGAAGCTCCTATGGCTACACCTTC. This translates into CASSQGQGSSYGYTF. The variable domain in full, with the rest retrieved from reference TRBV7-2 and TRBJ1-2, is GAGVSQSPSNKVTEKGKDVELRCDPISGHTALYWYRQSLGQGLEFLIYFQGNSAPDKSGLPSDRFSAERTGGSVSTLTIQRTQQEDSAVYLCASSQGQGSSYGYTFGSGTRLTVV.

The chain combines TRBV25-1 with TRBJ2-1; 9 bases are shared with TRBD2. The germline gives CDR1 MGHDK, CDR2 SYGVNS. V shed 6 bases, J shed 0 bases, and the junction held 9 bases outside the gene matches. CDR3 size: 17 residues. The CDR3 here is CASRTSGGTPSYNEQFF. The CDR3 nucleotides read TGTGCCAGCAGAACGAGCGGGGGGACTCCCTCCTACAATGAGCAGTTCTTC.

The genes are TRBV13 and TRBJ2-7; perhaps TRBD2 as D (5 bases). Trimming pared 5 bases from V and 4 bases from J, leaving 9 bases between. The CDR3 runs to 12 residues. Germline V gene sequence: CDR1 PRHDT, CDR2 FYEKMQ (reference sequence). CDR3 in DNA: TGTGCCAGCAGCCTAGCCCTATACGAGCAGTACTTC. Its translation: CASSLALYEQYF.

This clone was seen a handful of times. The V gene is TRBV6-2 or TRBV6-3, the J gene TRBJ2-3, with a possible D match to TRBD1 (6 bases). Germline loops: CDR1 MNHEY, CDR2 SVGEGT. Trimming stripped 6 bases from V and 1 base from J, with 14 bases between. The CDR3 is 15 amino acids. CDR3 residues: CASSLGGLGTDTQYF. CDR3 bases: TGTGCCAGCAGCCTAGGGGGTTTGGGCACAGATACGCAGTATTTT.

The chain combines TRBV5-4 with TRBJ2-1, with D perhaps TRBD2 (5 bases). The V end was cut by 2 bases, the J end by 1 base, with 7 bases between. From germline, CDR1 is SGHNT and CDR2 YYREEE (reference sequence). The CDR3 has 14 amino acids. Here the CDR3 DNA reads TGTGCCAGCAGCTTACCGGGATCCTACAATGAGCAGTTCTTC. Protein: CASSLPGSYNEQFF.

CDR3 DNA: TGTGCTAGTGGTTTGGACTCCGGGGAGTATTTT. This translates into CASGLDSGEYF. The rearrangement uses TRBV12-5 and TRBJ2-3; TRBD2 is a possible D gene (5 bases). This CDR3 is 11 amino acids long. The germline CDR1 and CDR2 sequences are LGHNT and FRNRAP. V shed 1 base and J shed 13 bases, with 9 bases lying between them.

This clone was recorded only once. Written as DNA, the CDR3 is TGCGCCAGCAGCTGGACAGGCGGCACTGAAGCTTTCTTT. This encodes CASSWTGGTEAFF. V usage is TRBV5-1 and J usage is TRBJ1-1; TRBD1 matches 7 bases. The CDR3 spans 13 residues. The J segment lost 4 bases and the V segment lost 3 bases, leaving 3 bases of the junction unmatched. Germline CDR1 and CDR2: SGHRS and YFSETQ.

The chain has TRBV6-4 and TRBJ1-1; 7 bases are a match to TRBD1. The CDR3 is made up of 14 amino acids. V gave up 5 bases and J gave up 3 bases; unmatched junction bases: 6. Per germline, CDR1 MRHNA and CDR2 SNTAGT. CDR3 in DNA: TGTGCCAGCAGTTACAGGGGCGGTGACACTGAAGCTTTCTTT. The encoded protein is CASSYRGGDTEAFF.

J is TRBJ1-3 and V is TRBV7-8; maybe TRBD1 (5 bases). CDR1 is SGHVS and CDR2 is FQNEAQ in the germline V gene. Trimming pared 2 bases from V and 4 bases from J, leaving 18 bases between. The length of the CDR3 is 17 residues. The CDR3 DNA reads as TGTGCCAGCAGCTTAAGCACAGGTCTAAGGGCGGGAAACACCATATATTTT. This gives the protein CASSLSTGLRAGNTIYF.

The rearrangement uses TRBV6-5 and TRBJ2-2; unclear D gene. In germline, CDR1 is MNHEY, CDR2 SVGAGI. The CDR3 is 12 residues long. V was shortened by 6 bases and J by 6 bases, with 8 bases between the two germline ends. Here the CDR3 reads CASRPTSGELFF. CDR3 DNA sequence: TGTGCCAGCAGGCCGACATCCGGGGAGCTGTTTTTT.

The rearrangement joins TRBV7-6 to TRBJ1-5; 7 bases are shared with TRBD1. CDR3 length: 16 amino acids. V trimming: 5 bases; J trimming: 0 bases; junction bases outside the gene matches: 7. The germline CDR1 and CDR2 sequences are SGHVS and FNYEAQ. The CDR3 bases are TGTGCCAGCAGCCTCGGGACAGACCTTAGCAATCAGCCCCAGCATTTT. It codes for CASSLGTDLSNQPQHF.

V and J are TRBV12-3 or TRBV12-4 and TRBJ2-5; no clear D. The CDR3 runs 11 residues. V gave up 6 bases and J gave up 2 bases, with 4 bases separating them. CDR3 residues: CASSQQETQYF. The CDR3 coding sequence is TGTGCCAGCAGCCAGCAAGAGACCCAGTACTTC.

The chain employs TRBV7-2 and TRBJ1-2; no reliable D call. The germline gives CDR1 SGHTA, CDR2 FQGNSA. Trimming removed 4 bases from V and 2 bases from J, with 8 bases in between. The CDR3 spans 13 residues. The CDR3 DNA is TGTGCCAGCAGCTCCCAGATGAACTATGGCTACACCTTC. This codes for CASSSQMNYGYTF.

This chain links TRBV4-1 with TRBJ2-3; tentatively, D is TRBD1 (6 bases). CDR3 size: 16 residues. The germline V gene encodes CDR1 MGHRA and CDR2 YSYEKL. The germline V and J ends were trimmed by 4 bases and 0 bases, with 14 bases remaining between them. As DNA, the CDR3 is TGCGCCAGCAGCCCTGGGGGCTTCACTAGCACAGATACGCAGTATTTT. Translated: CASSPGGFTSTDTQYF.

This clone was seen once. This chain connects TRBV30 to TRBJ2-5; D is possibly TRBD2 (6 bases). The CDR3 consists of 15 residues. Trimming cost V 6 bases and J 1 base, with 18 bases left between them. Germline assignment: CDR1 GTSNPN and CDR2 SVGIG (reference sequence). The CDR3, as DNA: TGTGCCTGTCAGGGAGGTTTTTCGGGCCAAGAGACCCAGTACTTC. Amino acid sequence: CACQGGFSGQETQYF.

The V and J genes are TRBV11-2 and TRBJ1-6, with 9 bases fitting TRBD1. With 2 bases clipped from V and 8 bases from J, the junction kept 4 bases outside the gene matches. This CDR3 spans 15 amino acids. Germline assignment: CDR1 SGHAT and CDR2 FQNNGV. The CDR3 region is CASSLTGGFYSPLHF. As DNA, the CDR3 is TGTGCCAGCAGCTTAACAGGGGGCTTTTATTCACCCCTCCACTTT.

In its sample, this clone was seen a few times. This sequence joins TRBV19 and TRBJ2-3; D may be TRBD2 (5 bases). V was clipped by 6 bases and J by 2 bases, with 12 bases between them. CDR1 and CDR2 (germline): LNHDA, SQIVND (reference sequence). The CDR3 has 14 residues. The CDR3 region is CASSGERDTDTQYF. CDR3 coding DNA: TGTGCCAGTAGCGGGGAGAGGGACACAGATACGCAGTATTTT.

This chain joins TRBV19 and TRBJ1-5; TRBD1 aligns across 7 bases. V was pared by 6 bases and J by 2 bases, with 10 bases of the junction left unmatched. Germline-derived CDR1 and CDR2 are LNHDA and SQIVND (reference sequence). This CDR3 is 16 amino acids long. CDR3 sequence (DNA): TGTGCCAGTAGCCCATACGTCGACAGGGGCAATCAGCCCCAGCATTTT. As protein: CASSPYVDRGNQPQHF.

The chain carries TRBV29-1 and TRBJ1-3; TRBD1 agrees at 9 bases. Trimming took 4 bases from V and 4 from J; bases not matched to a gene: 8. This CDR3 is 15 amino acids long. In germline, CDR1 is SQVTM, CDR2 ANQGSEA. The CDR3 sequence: CSVGTPGQGGNTIYF. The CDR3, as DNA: TGCAGCGTTGGTACCCCGGGACAGGGAGGAAACACCATATATTTT.

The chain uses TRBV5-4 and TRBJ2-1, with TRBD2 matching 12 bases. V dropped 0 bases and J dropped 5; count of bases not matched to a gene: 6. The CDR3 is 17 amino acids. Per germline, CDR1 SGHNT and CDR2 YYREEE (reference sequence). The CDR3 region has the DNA TGTGCCAGCAGCTTGGCCGGGGGACTAGCGGGCAACAATGAGCAGTTCTTC. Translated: CASSLAGGLAGNNEQFF.